The present T cell receptor beta chain was sequenced within a study of OX40 agonist ivuxolimab in advanced cancers. Turning to this clone: Antigen: not known. At one of its ends the junction is not consistent with the germline gene, which may arise from a read error.

Measured with immunoSEQ multiplex PCR; TCRdb has only the in-frame clones, and not every one. The table records 100,000 to 140,000 clones, around 93% of them present only once. The study, taken as a whole, reports: CD8+ T cells averaged more expanded clones than CD4+.

The CDR3 is 15 residues long. Germline values: CDR1 SSHAT, CDR2 FNYEAQ (reference sequence). The chain carries TRBV7-7 and TRBJ2-2; TRBD1 matches at 9 bases. The sample consisted of CD4+ or CD8+ T cells sorted from blood, taken in a trial of the OX40 agonist ivuxolimab. This receptor was taken from an adult with an advanced solid tumor such as melanoma, head and neck, liver or kidney cancer. CDR3 sequence: CASSFGTGSAGELFF. The CDR3 bases are TGTGCTAGCAGCTTCGGGACAGGGTCCGCCGGGGAGCTGTTTTTT.